This TCR beta chain was obtained from a study of regulatory T cells in long-lasting Graves disease. Broader study findings: It was in persistent disease that TRBV28, TRBJ1-2 and TRBJ2-5 were favored.

Regarding time point: persistent/refractory GD, antithyroid drugs over 5 years with positive TRAb. PBMC-extracted RNA yielded the TCR library. CDR3 length: 15 amino acids. The germline V gene encodes CDR1 SNHLY and CDR2 FYNNEI. Germline trimming cut 6 bases from V and 4 bases from J; bases unmatched to any gene: 9. Through Arm-PCR of CDR3 regions and iRepertoire HTBI primers, TCR beta libraries were built. TCRdb redid the calling of the multiplex PCR reads with MiXCR, one entry per CDR3 protein. The table lists about 310,000 distinct CDR3 sequences, roughly a fifth of them singletons. This clonotype was seen at least ten times. Its antigen is unidentified.

V usage is TRBV2 and J usage is TRBJ2-7; TRBD2 agrees at 10 bases. The clonotype originates from a female donor with Graves disease. This specimen consisted of peripheral blood mononuclear cells (PBMCs), obtained when the disease was refractory, from a patient treated with antithyroid drugs. The CDR3 loop is CASRYRLAGIYEQYF. CDR3 nucleotide sequence: TGTGCCAGCAGATACCGACTAGCGGGTATTTACGAGCAGTACTTC.